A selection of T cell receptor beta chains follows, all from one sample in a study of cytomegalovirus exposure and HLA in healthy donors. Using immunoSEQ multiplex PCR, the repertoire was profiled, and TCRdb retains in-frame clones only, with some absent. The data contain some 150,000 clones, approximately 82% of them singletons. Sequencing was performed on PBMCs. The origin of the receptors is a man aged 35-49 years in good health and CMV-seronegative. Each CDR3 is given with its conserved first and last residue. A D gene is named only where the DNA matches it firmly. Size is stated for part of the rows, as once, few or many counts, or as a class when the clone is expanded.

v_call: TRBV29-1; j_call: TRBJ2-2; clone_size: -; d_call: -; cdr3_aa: CSVVKGSMNTGELFF; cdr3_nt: TGCAGCGTTGTTAAAGGGAGCATGAACACCGGGGAGCTGTTTTTT
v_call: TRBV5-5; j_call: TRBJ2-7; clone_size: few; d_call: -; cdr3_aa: CASSLAGGRAYEQYF; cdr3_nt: TGTGCCAGCAGCTTGGCTGGCGGCAGGGCCTACGAGCAGTACTTC
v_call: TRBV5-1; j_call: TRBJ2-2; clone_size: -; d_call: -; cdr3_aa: CASSLVAGEGTGELFF; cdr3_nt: TGCGCCAGCAGCTTGGTAGCAGGGGAGGGCACCGGGGAGCTGTTTTTT
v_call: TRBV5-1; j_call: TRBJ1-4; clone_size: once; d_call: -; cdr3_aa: CASSPGTEGEKLFF; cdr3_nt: TGCGCCAGCAGCCCCGGGACGGAGGGCGAAAAACTGTTTTTT
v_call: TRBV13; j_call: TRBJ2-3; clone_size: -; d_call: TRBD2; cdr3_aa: CASSLEAGGPGDTQYF; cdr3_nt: TGTGCCAGCAGCTTAGAAGCGGGGGGGCCGGGAGATACGCAGTATTTT
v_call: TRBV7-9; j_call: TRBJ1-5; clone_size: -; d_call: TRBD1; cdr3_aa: CASSDGQGSNQPQHF; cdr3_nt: TGTGCCAGCAGCGATGGACAGGGGAGCAATCAGCCCCAGCATTTT
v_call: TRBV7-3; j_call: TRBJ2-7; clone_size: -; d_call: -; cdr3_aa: CASSPHEGFYYEQYF; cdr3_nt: TGTGCCAGCAGCCCTCACGAGGGATTTTACTACGAGCAGTACTTC
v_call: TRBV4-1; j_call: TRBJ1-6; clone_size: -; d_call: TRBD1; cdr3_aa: CASSSGQGGSPLHF; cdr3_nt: TGCGCCAGCAGCTCAGGACAGGGAGGTTCACCCCTCCACTTT
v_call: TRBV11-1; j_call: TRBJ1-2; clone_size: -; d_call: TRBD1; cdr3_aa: CASREDVTGGYGYTF; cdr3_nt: TGTGCCAGCCGTGAGGATGTAACAGGGGGCTATGGCTACACCTTC
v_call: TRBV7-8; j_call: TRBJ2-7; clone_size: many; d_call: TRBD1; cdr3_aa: CASSPVGTGGFEQYF; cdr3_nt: TGTGCCAGCAGCCCTGTCGGGACAGGGGGCTTCGAGCAGTACTTC
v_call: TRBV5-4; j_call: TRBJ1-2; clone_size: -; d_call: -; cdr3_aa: CASSSEQGLGYTF; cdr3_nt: TGTGCCAGCAGCTCAGAGCAGGGCCTAGGCTACACCTTC
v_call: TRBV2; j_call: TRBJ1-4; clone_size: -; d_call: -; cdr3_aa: CASSEVVGASTNEKLFF; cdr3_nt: TGTGCCAGCAGTGAAGTGGTTGGGGCCTCAACTAATGAAAAACTGTTTTTT
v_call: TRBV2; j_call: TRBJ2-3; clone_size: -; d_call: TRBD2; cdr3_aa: CASSEDPAGGLTDTQYF; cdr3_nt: TGTGCCAGCAGTGAAGACCCAGCGGGGGGGCTCACAGATACGCAGTATTTT
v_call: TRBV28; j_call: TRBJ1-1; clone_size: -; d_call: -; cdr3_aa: CASSPGGNTEAFF; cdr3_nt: TGTGCCAGCAGTCCGGGGGGAAACACTGAAGCTTTCTTT
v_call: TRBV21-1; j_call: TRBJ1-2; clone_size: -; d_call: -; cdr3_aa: CASSIIHHIHYGYTF; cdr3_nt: TGTGCCAGCAGCATCATCCACCACATTCACTATGGCTACACCTTC
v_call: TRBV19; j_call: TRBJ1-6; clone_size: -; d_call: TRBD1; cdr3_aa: CASQTTGSNSPLHF; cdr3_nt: TGTGCCAGTCAGACGACAGGGTCGAATTCACCCCTCCACTTT
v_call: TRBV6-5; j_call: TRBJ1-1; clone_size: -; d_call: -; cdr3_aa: CASSYSRGQSEAFF; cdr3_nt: TGTGCCAGCAGTTACTCGAGAGGACAATCTGAAGCTTTCTTT
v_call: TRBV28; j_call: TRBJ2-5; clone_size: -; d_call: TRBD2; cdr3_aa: CASRPGLAGMGTQYF; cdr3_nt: TGTGCCAGCAGACCCGGACTAGCGGGGATGGGGACCCAGTACTTC
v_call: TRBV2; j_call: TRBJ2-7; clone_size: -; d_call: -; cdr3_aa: CASSYSYEQYF; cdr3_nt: TGTGCCAGCAGTTACTCCTACGAGCAGTACTTC
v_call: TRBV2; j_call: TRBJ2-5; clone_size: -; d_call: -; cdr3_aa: CASSEARGQYF; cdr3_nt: TGTGCCAGCAGCGAAGCACGGGGGCAGTACTTC
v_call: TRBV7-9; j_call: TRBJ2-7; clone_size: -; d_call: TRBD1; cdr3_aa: CASSFNLPGQGIEQYF; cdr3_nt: TGTGCCAGCAGCTTCAACCTACCGGGACAGGGGATCGAGCAGTACTTC
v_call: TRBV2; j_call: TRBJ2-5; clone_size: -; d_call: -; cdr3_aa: CASSVNRGETQYF; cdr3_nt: TGTGCCAGCAGTGTAAACCGGGGGGAGACCCAGTACTTC
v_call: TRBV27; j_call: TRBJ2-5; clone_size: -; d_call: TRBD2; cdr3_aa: CASSLLPAGGPVTQETQYF; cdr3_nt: TGTGCCAGCAGTCTACTACCAGCGGGGGGACCAGTAACTCAAGAGACCCAGTACTTC
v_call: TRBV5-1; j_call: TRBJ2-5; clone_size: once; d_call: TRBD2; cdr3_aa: CASSSGGRLAGYETQYF; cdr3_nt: TGCGCCAGCAGCTCGGGAGGGCGACTAGCGGGGTATGAGACCCAGTACTTC
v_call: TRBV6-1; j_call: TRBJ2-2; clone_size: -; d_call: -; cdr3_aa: CASSQNQGTGELFF; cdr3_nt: TGTGCCAGCAGTCAAAACCAGGGGACCGGGGAGCTGTTTTTT
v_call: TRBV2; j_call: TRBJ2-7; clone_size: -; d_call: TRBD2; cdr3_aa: CASSSPGGAGGQLFGQYF; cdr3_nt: TGTGCCAGCAGCTCACCGGGAGGGGCCGGTGGGCAACTGTTTGGGCAGTACTTC
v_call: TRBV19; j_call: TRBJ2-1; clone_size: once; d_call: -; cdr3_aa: CASSIGDTYNEQFF; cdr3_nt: TGTGCCAGTAGTATAGGGGACACCTACAATGAGCAGTTCTTC
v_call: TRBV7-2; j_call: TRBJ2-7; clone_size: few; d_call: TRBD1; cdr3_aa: CASSRLAAGTATYEQYF; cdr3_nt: TGTGCCAGCAGCCGACTCGCCGCCGGGACAGCCACCTACGAGCAGTACTTC
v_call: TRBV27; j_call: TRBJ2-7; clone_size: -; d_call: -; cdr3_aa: CASSYRDGSYEQYF; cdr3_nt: TGTGCCAGCAGTTACAGGGACGGTTCCTACGAGCAGTACTTC
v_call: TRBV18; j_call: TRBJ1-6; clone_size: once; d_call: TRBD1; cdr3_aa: CASSPDGTGNSPLHF; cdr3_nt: TGTGCCAGCTCGCCAGACGGGACAGGGAATTCACCCCTCCACTTT
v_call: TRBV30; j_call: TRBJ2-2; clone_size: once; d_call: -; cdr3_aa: CALLGDRLDGELFF; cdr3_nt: TGTGCCTTACTCGGGGATCGGTTAGACGGGGAGCTGTTTTTT
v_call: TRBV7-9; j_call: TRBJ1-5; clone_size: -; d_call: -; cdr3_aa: CASSLEIGVSQPQHF; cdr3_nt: TGTGCCAGCAGCTTAGAGATCGGGGTGAGCCAGCCCCAGCATTTT
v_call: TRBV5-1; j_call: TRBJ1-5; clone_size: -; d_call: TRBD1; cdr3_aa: CATKIGSDRAAYSNQPQHF; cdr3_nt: TGCGCCACCAAAATCGGGTCGGACAGGGCCGCTTATAGCAATCAGCCCCAGCATTTT
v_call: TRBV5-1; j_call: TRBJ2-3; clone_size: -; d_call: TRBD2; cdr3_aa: CASSPPSGGSPGTDTQYF; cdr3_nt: TGCGCCAGCAGCCCCCCTAGCGGGGGGTCCCCTGGCACAGATACGCAGTATTTT
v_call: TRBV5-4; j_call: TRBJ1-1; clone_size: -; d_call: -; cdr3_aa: CASDTIGNAGITEAFF; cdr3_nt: TGTGCCAGCGACACTATAGGTAATGCCGGGATCACTGAAGCTTTCTTT
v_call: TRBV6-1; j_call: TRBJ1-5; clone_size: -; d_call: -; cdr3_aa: CASSEGGGYSNQPQHF; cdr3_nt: TGTGCCAGCAGTGAAGGGGGGGGATATAGCAATCAGCCCCAGCATTTT
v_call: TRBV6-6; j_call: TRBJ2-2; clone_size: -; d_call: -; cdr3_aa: CASGGSQNTGELFF; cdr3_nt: TGTGCCAGCGGGGGGTCCCAGAACACCGGGGAGCTGTTTTTT
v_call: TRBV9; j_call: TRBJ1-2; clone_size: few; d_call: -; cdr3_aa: CASSPRPYGGLAGYTF; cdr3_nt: TGTGCCAGCAGCCCCCGCCCCTACGGGGGGTTGGCTGGCTACACCTTC
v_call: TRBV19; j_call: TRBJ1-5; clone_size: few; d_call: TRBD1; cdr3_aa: CASSIAGWDRNQPQHF; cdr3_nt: TGTGCCAGTAGTATAGCAGGATGGGACAGGAATCAGCCCCAGCATTTT
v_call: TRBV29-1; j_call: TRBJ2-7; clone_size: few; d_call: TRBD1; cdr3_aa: CSAGQDYEQYF; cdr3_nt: TGCAGCGCCGGACAGGACTACGAGCAGTACTTC
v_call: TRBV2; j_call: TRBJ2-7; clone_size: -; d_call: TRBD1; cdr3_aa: CASSGTGQGPYEQYF; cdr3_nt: TGTGCCAGCAGTGGAACAGGACAGGGGCCCTACGAGCAGTACTTC